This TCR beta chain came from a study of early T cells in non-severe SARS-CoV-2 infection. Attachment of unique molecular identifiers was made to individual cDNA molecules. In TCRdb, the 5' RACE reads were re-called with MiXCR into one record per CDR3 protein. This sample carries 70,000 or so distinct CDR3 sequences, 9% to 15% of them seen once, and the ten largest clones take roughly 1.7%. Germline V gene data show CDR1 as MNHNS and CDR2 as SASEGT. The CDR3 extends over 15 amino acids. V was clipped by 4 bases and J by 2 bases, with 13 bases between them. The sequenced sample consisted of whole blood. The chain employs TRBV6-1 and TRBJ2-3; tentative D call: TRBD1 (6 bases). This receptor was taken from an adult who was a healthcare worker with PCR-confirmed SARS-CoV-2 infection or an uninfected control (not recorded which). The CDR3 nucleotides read TGTGCCAGCAGTGGAAGGGACACCTACACAGATACGCAGTATTTT. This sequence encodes CASSGRDTYTDTQYF.